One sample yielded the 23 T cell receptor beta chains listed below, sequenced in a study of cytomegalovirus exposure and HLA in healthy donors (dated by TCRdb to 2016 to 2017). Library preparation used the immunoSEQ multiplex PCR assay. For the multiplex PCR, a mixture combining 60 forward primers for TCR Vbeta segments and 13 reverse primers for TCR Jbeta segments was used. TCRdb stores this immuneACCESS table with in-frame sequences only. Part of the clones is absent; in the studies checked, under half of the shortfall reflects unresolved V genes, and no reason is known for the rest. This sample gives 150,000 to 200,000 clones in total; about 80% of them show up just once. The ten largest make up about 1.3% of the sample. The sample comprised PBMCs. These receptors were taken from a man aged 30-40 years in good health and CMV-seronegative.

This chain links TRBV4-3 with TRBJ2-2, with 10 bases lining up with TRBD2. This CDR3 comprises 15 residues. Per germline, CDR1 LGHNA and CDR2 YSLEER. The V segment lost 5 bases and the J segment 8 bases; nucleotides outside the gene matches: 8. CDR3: CASSYPAGGAGELFF. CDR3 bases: TGCGCCAGCAGCTACCCAGCGGGAGGGGCTGGGGAGCTGTTTTTT.

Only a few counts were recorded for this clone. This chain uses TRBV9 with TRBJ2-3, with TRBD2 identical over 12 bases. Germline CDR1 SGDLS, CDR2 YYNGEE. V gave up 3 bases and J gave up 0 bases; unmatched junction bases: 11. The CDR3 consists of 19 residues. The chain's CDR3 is CASSAQIKLAGGSTDTQYF. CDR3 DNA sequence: TGTGCCAGCAGCGCCCAAATAAAACTAGCGGGAGGAAGCACAGATACGCAGTATTTT.

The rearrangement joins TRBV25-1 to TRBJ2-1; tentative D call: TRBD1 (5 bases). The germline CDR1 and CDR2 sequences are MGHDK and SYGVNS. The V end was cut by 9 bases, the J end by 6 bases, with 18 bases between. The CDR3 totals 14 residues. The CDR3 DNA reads TGTGCCAGTGCCGCCTGGGGCGGTTCCAATGAGCAGTTCTTC. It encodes CASAAWGGSNEQFF.

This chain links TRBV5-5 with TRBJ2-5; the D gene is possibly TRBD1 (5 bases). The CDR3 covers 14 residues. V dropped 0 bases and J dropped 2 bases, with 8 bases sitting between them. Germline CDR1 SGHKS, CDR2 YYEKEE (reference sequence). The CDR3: CASSLVGHQETQYF. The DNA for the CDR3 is TGTGCCAGCAGCTTGGTCGGACATCAAGAGACCCAGTACTTC.

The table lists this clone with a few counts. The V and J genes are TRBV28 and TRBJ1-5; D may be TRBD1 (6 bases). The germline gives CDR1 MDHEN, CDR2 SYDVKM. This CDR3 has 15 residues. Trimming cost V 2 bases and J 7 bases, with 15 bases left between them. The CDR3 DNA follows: TGTGCCAGCAGTTTAGGAGACAGGTCCTTACAGCCCCAGCATTTT. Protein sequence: CASSLGDRSLQPQHF. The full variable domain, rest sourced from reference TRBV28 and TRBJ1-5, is DVKVTQSSRYLVKRTGEKVFLECVQDMDHENMFWYRQDPGLGLRLIYFSYDVKMKEKGDIPEGYSVSREKKERFSLILESASTNQTSMYLCASSLGDRSLQPQHFGDGTRLSIL.

CDR3: CASISGRWTNEKLFF. The CDR3 nucleotides are TGTGCCAGCATTTCAGGGCGTTGGACTAATGAAAAACTGTTTTTT. The V and J genes are TRBV2 and TRBJ1-4, with TRBD1 as a possible D gene (5 bases). Germline values: CDR1 SNHLY, CDR2 FYNNEI. The CDR3 consists of 15 residues. V gave up 7 bases and J gave up 2 bases, with 14 bases separating them. Full variable domain (missing parts from reference TRBV2 and TRBJ1-4): EPEVTQTPSHQVTQMGQEVILRCVPISNHLYFYWYRQILGQKVEFLVSFYNNEISEKSEIFDDQFSVERPDGSNFTLKIRSTKLEDSAMYFCASISGRWTNEKLFFGSGTQLSVL.

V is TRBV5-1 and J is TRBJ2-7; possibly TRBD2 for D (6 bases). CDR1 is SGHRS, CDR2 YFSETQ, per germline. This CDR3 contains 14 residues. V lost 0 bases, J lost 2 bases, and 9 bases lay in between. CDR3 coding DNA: TGCGCCAGCAGCTTGGAGGCGGGGCCCTACGAGCAGTACTTC. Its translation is CASSLEAGPYEQYF.

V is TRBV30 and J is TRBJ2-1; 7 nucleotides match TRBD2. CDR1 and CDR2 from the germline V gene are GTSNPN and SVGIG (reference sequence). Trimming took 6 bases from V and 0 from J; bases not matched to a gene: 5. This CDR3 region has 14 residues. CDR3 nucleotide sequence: TGTGCCTGCCTAGCGGAGAGCTCCTACAATGAGCAGTTCTTC. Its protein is CACLAESSYNEQFF.

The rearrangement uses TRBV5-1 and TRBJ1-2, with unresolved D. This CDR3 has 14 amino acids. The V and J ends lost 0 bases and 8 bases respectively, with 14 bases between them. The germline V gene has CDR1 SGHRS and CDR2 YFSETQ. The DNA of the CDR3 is TGCGCCAGCAGCTTGGATGCCGGGTCGGGGGGCTACACCTTC. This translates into CASSLDAGSGGYTF.

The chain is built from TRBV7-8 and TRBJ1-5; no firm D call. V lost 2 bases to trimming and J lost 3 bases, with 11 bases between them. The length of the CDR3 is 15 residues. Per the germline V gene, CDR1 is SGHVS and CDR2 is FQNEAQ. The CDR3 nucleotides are TGTGCCAGCAGCTTATTGAGTCAGGACAATCAGCCCCAGCATTTT. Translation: CASSLLSQDNQPQHF. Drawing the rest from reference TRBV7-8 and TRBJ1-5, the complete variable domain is GAGVSQSPRYKVAKRGQDVALRCDPISGHVSLFWYQQALGQGPEFLTYFQNEAQLDKSGLPSDRFFAERPEGSVSTLKIQRTQQEDSAVYLCASSLLSQDNQPQHFGDGTRLSIL.

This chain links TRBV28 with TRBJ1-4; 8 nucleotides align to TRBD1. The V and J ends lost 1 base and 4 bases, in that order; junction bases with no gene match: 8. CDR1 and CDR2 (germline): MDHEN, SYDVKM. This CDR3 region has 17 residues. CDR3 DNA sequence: TGTGCCAGCAGTTTATCTTGGGCAGGGGGCGGTAATGAAAAACTGTTTTTT. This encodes CASSLSWAGGGNEKLFF.

The CDR3 bases are TGTGCCAGCAGTTTGACTTCGGAGCAGTACTTC. Translating gives CASSLTSEQYF. The chain uses TRBV6-5 and TRBJ2-7; no clear D. CDR1 and CDR2 (germline): MNHEY, SVGAGI. The V end lost 4 bases, the J end lost 7 bases, and 8 bases lay between the germline ends. The CDR3 loop spans 11 amino acids.

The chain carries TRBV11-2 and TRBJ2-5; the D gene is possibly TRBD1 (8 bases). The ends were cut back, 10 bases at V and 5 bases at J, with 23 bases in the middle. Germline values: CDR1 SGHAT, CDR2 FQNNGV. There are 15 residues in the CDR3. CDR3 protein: CATRGGQVPWETQYF. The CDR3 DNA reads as TGTGCCACTCGCGGGGGACAGGTCCCCTGGGAGACCCAGTACTTC. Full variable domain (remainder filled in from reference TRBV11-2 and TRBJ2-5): EAGVAQSPRYKIIEKRQSVAFWCNPISGHATLYWYQQILGQGPKLLIQFQNNGVVDDSQLPKDRFSAERLKGVDSTLKIQPAKLEDSAVYLCATRGGQVPWETQYFGPGTRLLVL.

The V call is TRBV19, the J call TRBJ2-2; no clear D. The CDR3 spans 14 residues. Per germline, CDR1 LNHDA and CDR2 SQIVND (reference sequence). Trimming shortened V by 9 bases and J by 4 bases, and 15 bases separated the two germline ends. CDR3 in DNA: TGTGCCAGCCGCCGGCAGGAACTCACCGGGGAGCTGTTTTTT. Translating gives CASRRQELTGELFF. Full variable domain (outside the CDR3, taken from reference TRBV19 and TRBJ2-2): DGGITQSPKYLFRKEGQNVTLSCEQNLNHDAMYWYRQDPGQGLRLIYYSQIVNDFQKGDIAEGYSVSREKKESFPLTVTSAQKNPTAFYLCASRRQELTGELFFGEGSRLTVL.

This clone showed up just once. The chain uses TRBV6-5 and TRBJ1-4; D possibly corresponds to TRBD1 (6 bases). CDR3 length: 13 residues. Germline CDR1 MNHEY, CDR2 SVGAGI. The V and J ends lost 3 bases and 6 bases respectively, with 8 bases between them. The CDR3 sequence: CASSYGGHEKLFF. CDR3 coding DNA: TGTGCCAGCAGTTATGGGGGCCATGAAAAACTGTTTTTT.

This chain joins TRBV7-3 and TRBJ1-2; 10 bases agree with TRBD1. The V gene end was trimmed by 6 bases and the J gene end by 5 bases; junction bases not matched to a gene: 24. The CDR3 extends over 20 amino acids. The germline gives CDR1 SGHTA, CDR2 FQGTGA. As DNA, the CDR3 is TGTGCCAGCAGACAACAACCGGGGCGGCGACAGGGGGCGCTCAGGTATGGCTACACCTTC. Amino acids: CASRQQPGRRQGALRYGYTF.

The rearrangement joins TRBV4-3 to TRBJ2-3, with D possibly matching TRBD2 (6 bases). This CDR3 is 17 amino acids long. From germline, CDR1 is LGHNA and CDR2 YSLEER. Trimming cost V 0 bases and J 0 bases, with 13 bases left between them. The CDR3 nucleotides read TGCGCCAGCAGCCAAGAGAGGGTAGCGGAGAGCACAGATACGCAGTATTTT. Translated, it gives CASSQERVAESTDTQYF.

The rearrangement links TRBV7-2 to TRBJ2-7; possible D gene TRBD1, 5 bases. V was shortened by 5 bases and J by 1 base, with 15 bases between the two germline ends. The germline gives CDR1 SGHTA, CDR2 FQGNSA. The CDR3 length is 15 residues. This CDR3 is CASSQIRQGSYEQYF. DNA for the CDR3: TGTGCCAGCAGCCAGATTAGGCAGGGATCCTACGAGCAGTACTTC.

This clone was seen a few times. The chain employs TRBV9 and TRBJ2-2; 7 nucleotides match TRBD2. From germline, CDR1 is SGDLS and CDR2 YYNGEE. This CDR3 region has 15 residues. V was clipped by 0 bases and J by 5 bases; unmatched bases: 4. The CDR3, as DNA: TGTGCCAGCAGCGTAGACCCGGGACTAACCGGGGAGCTGTTTTTT. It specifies CASSVDPGLTGELFF.

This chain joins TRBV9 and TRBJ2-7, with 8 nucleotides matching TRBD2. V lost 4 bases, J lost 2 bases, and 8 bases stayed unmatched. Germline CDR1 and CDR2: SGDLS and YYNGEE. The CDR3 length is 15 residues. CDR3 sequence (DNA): TGTGCCAGCAGCCCCCCGGGGCGGGGGGCCTACGAGCAGTACTTC. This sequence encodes CASSPPGRGAYEQYF. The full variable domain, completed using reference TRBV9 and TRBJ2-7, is DSGVTQTPKHLITATGQRVTLRCSPRSGDLSVYWYQQSLDQGLQFLIQYYNGEERAKGNILERFSAQQFPDLHSELNLSSLELGDSALYFCASSPPGRGAYEQYFGPGTRLTVT.

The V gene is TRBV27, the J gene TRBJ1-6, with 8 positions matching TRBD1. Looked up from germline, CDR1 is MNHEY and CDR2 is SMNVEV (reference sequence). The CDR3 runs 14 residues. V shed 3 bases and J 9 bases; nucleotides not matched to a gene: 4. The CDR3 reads CASSFQDRVSPLHF. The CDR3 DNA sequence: TGTGCCAGCAGTTTCCAGGACAGGGTTTCACCCCTCCACTTT.

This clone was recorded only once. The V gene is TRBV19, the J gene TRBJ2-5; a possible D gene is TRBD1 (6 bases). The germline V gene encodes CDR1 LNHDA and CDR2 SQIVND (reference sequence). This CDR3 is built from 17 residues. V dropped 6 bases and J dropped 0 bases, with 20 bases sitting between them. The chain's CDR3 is CASREKTGTLYQETQYF. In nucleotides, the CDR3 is TGTGCCAGTAGGGAAAAAACCGGGACACTGTACCAAGAGACCCAGTACTTC.

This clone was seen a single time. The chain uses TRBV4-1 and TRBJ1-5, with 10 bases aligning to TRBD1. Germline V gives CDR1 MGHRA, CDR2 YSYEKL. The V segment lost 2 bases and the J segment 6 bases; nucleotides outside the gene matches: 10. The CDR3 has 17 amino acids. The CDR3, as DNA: TGCGCCAGCAGCCAACGTCGGGACAGGGGCATACCTCAGCCCCAGCATTTT. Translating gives CASSQRRDRGIPQPQHF.